Listed below are T cell receptor beta chains from one sample, sequenced in a study of blood T cells in healthy people across ages. Via MiXCR, TCRdb re-called the 5' RACE reads, giving one row per CDR3 protein. This sample has roughly 800,000 distinct CDR3 sequences, with under 30% found just once. These same records also appear under a second study, on T cells of mothers and their children.

Sequenced: blood. The receptors here all came from a boy between 5 and 17 years old in good health. Each CDR3 is given with its conserved first and last residue. Fields, in order: J gene, V gene, clone size, CDR3 protein. Expanded clones get a size class; other rows say once, few or many, or leave the size out.

TRBJ2-2 | TRBV24-1 | NA | CATDSGPTGELFF
TRBJ1-1 | TRBV13 | NA | CASSLSSTGMNTEAFF
TRBJ2-2 | TRBV4-1 | NA | CASSRQEIQGLDGELFF
TRBJ2-3 | TRBV7-9 | NA | CASSFNYETDTQYF
TRBJ1-2 | TRBV25-1 | NA | CASSDRSLAYGYTF
TRBJ2-2 | TRBV27 | NA | CASSPLGQIRAGELFF
TRBJ2-3 | TRBV27 | NA | CASSRQGNADTQYF
NA | TRBV11-3 | few | CASSFGGGLNNEQFF
NA | TRBV7-9 | NA | CASRGGVEQFF
TRBJ2-1 | TRBV6-1 | few | CASSAFKFGTYNEQFF